This T cell receptor (beta chain) was sequenced in a study of T-cell reconstitution after alpha-beta-depleted transplantation in children. Trimming took off 4 bases at V and 8 bases at J, with 16 bases between the two ends. CDR1 and CDR2 (germline): SGHRS, YFSETQ. CDR3 length: 14 residues. Researchers prepared the TCRbeta library using unique molecular identifiers, the study reports. One entry per CDR3 protein results from TCRdb running MiXCR on the PCR reads. The sample includes some 250,000 distinct CDR3 sequences, approximately 12% of them seen just once. The sequence came from a human donor who donated a stem cell graft to a child with acute lymphoblastic leukemia. The chain joins TRBV5-1 to TRBJ1-5; tentatively, D is TRBD1 (5 bases). The specimen was PBMCs from the stem cell graft donor, collected from the stem cell graft. The CDR3 here is CASSLDGGVKPQHF. In DNA form, the CDR3 reads TGCGCCAGCAGCCTGGATGGGGGGGTGAAGCCCCAGCATTTT. The full variable domain, with the rest looked up from reference TRBV5-1 and TRBJ1-5, is KAGVTQTPRYLIKTRGQQVTLSCSPISGHRSVSWYQQTPGQGLQFLFEYFSETQRNKGNFPGRFSGRQFSNSRSEMNVSTLELGDSALYLCASSLDGGVKPQHFGDGTRLSIL.